The rows below give T cell receptor beta chains drawn from one sample of a study of technical replicates of blood from a handful of donors. Some clones are missing from TCRdb's copy, which holds only in-frame ones; the method was immunoSEQ multiplex PCR. The sample gives fewer than 100,000 clones, approximately 95% of which show up once; about 0.35% is in the top ten. Sequenced: T cells isolated from PBMCs. The receptors here all came from a human donor in good health. CDR3s include the opening cysteine and the closing phenylalanine or tryptophan. Each record gives: clone size, J gene, V gene, D gene, CDR3 DNA, CDR3 protein. D genes are given only for firm matches. Clone size is stated in some rows and not others, as once, few, many or a class when expanded.

. TRBJ2-7 TRBV7-8 . TGTGCCAGCAGCGAGATGACAGTTTACGAGCAGTACTTC CASSEMTVYEQYF
. TRBJ2-7 TRBV18 TRBD1 TGTGCCAGCCGGGGACAGTCCTACGAGCAGTACTTC CASRGQSYEQYF
. TRBJ1-1 TRBV5-8 . TGTGCCAGCAGCTCCCGTGCGGCGAACACTGAAGCTTTCTTT CASSSRAANTEAFF
. TRBJ2-3 TRBV5-1 TRBD2 TGCGCCAGCAGCCAAGGTAGCGGGTTTAGCACAGATACGCAGTATTTT CASSQGSGFSTDTQYF
. TRBJ2-3 TRBV5-1 . TGCGCCAGCAGCTTGGAGGTGGGAGTTGTCGCAGATACGCAGTATTTT CASSLEVGVVADTQYF
once TRBJ2-5 TRBV2 TRBD2 TGTGCCAGCAGTGATTCAGGACTAGCGGGGGGGGGAGAGACCCAGTACTTC CASSDSGLAGGGETQYF
. TRBJ2-3 TRBV7-6 . TGTGCCAGCAGTACCACACTAGGTTCAGATACGCAGTATTTT CASSTTLGSDTQYF
. TRBJ1-1 TRBV6-1 . TGTGCCAGCACTCGGACACTGAACACTGAAGCTTTCTTT CASTRTLNTEAFF
. TRBJ2-7 TRBV5-6 TRBD2 TGTGCCAGCAGCCCCGGGGGGTTCTACGAGCAGTACTTC CASSPGGFYEQYF
. TRBJ1-2 TRBV5-4 TRBD1 TGTGCCAGCAGCTCTGGACAGGGGAACTATGGCTACACCTTC CASSSGQGNYGYTF
. TRBJ2-3 TRBV4-1 TRBD2 TGCGCCAGCAGCTACCGGACTAGCGGGAGGATTAGCACAGATACGCAGTATTTT CASSYRTSGRISTDTQYF
. TRBJ1-2 TRBV2 . TGTGCCAGCAGTGTTTCCCAGAACTATGGCTACACCTTC CASSVSQNYGYTF
. TRBJ1-5 TRBV10-3 TRBD1 TGTGCCATCCAGGGACAGGGCCAAAACCAGCCCCAGCATTTT CAIQGQGQNQPQHF
. TRBJ2-2 TRBV5-1 TRBD1 TGCGCCAGCAGGGCAGGGGGCAACACCGGGGAGCTGTTTTTT CASRAGGNTGELFF
. TRBJ2-3 TRBV6-5 TRBD2 TGTGCCAGCAGTTATAGCCTAGCGGTCACAGATACGCAGTATTTT CASSYSLAVTDTQYF
. TRBJ2-1 TRBV25-1 TRBD2 TGTGCCAGCAGTGATATAGGACTAGCGGGGAGCTCCTACAATGAGCAGTTCTTC CASSDIGLAGSSYNEQFF
. TRBJ1-1 TRBV5-1 . TGCGCCAGCAGCTTCGCGAATGGGAACACTGAAGCTTTCTTT CASSFANGNTEAFF
. TRBJ1-2 TRBV7-2 TRBD1 TGTGCCAGCAGCCCCCCTCCCGGGACAGGGGTTCACTATGGCTACACCTTC CASSPPPGTGVHYGYTF
. TRBJ2-1 TRBV4-3 . TGCGCCAGCAGCCCGCTAGCCCCTTCCTACAATGAGCAGTTCTTC CASSPLAPSYNEQFF
. TRBJ1-4 TRBV9 TRBD1 TGTGCCAGCAGCGGTACGACAGGGGTAATTTTT CASSGTTGVIF
. TRBJ2-7 TRBV30 . TGTGCCTGGAGCTTCGGGGTTGTCTACGAGCAGTACTTC CAWSFGVVYEQYF
. TRBJ2-7 TRBV6-5 . TGTGCCAGCAGCCCCGACAGGTTCTACGAGCAGTACTTC CASSPDRFYEQYF
. TRBJ2-7 TRBV5-1 . TGCGCCAGCAGCGCTACGGAGGCCTACGAGCAGTACTTC CASSATEAYEQYF
. TRBJ2-1 TRBV7-2 . TGTGCCAGCAGACAGCCAACCTACAATGAGCAGTTCTTC CASRQPTYNEQFF
. TRBJ2-7 TRBV19 . TGTGCCAGTAGTATAGGTTCGGAGCAGTACTTC CASSIGSEQYF
. TRBJ1-1 TRBV5-1 . TGCGCCAGCAGCTTGAGTGCGCGTCCGGTGAACACTGAAGCTTTCTTT CASSLSARPVNTEAFF
. TRBJ2-1 TRBV9 TRBD2 TGTGCCAGCAGCTCCGACAGCGGGAGGTTTCCCAATGAGCAGTTCTTC CASSSDSGRFPNEQFF
. TRBJ2-1 TRBV7-2 TRBD1 TGTGCCAGCAGCTCGGGACAGGGGAATGAGCAGTTCTTC CASSSGQGNEQFF
. TRBJ1-1 TRBV7-3 . TGTGCCAGCAGCTTAAATCTAGGGGGGGAGCCTGAAGCTTTCTTT CASSLNLGGEPEAFF
. TRBJ2-1 TRBV27 TRBD2 TGTGCCAGCAGTATACTAGCGGGTTACAATGAGCAGTTCTTC CASSILAGYNEQFF
once TRBJ2-5 TRBV28 TRBD2 TGTGCCAGCAATGGCGGGAGAGGGTTGGAAGAGACCCAGTACTTC CASNGGRGLEETQYF
. TRBJ1-1 TRBV6-6 . TGTGCCAGCAGTTACGGTCAGGGAGCTTTCTTT CASSYGQGAFF
. TRBJ2-1 TRBV19 TRBD2 TGTGCCAGTAGTCGGGGCCTAGTAGCGGGAGGATTGTCCTACAATGAGCAGTTCTTC CASSRGLVAGGLSYNEQFF
. TRBJ1-1 TRBV19 . TGTGCCAGTATGGGCACCGTGAACACTGAAGCTTTCTTT CASMGTVNTEAFF
. TRBJ2-3 TRBV7-2 TRBD1 TGTGCCAGCACCTTAGTGGCAGGGGGAGAAGATACGCAGTATTTT CASTLVAGGEDTQYF
. TRBJ1-1 TRBV28 . TGTGCCAGCAGTTCGCCGGGGATATTGGACACTGAAGCTTTCTTT CASSSPGILDTEAFF
. TRBJ2-2 TRBV2 TRBD1 TGTGCCAGCAATCTTAATCGTGCCGGACAGGGGGCCCCCGGGGAGCTGTTTTTT CASNLNRAGQGAPGELFF